This T cell receptor beta chain comes out of a study of cytomegalovirus exposure and HLA in healthy donors. In the PCR, 60 Vbeta and 13 Jbeta primers were used. The data were produced by immunoSEQ multiplex PCR, yet TCRdb's version contains in-frame clones alone and is incomplete. The data contain 150,000 to 200,000 clones, 65% to 80% of them singletons. Study-wide results and limits: What TCR beta sequences reportedly achieved was accurate prediction of HLA-A and HLA-B alleles in most subjects.

For this clone: Its antigen is as yet unknown.

Trimming left V 4 bases short and J 7 bases short, with 8 bases between. The length of the CDR3 is 11 residues. Looked up from germline, CDR1 is SGDLS and CDR2 is YYNGEE. The sequence derives from a woman between 45 and 60 years old in good health and CMV-seropositive. Sequenced: PBMCs. The V gene is TRBV9, the J gene TRBJ1-1; D not certain. This CDR3 reads CASSPRGEAFF. The CDR3 region has the DNA TGTGCCAGCAGCCCCCGGGGTGAAGCTTTCTTT.